These T cell receptor beta chains were read from a single sample in a study of T cells after posttransplantation cyclophosphamide. The table came from immunoSEQ multiplex PCR; TCRdb's copy has only in-frame clones and leaves some out. Here the sample spans 8,500 to 13,000 clones, approximately 86% being singletons. Sequencing used CD4+ T cells sorted from PBMCs, obtained after allogeneic stem cell transplant with posttransplant cyclophosphamide. All receptors derive from a male patient aged 30 to 40 who received an allogeneic stem cell transplant from a related donor, was CMV-positive, and had acute GVHD only. Some T cells may have come from the graft donor. CDR3s include the opening cysteine and the closing phenylalanine or tryptophan.

TRBV4-3	TRBJ2-7	CASSQTVTTYEQYF
TRBV5-1	TRBJ2-7	CASSLEPGSSYEQYF
TRBV7-9	TRBJ2-6	CASSLEGAGANVLTF
TRBV7-2	TRBJ2-7	CASSPQRLAVPYEQYF
TRBV4-3	TRBJ1-3	CASSPTGVGSGNTIYF
TRBV7-3	TRBJ2-6	CASSSGSGANVLTF
TRBV6-1	TRBJ1-2	CASSEAGQGGLNYGYTF
TRBV27	TRBJ1-1	CASQDGGLRKTEAFF
TRBV27	TRBJ1-6	CASSPRSPLHF
TRBV10-3	TRBJ1-2	CATAVGQGTYGYTF
TRBV28	TRBJ2-1	CASSQTRGTIPFNEQFF
TRBV5-8	TRBJ1-2	CASSFGGGYTF
TRBV7-2	TRBJ2-5	CASSLLWGGIQETQYF
TRBV18	TRBJ1-6	CASSWGQGDSPLHF
TRBV19	TRBJ1-1	CASSIGGGGAGNTEAFF
TRBV11-2	TRBJ1-3	CASSLDTRNTIYF
TRBV18	TRBJ2-1	CASSPLMTGVGGYNEQFF
TRBV27	TRBJ2-3	CASSRTVSFSTDTQYF
TRBV4-3	TRBJ1-2	CASSPGGRRLGYTF
TRBV7-3	TRBJ2-1	CASSYPPGAGGSQEQFF
TRBV6-1	TRBJ2-7	CASSEALRDRSKYF
TRBV30	TRBJ1-5	CAWSRGRGTYSNQPQHF
TRBV28	TRBJ1-2	CATAAGPINYGYTF
TRBV7-3	TRBJ2-3	CASSLAGAGRDTQYF
TRBV10-3	TRBJ1-2	CAISTGQGDYGYTF
TRBV30	TRBJ2-7	CAWSVGGGAREQYF
TRBV6-6	TRBJ1-2	CASSSIQGGIYGYTF
TRBV27	TRBJ2-5	CASSFAGFGETQYF
TRBV5-5	TRBJ1-1	CASSSTRQGNTEAFF
TRBV5-1	TRBJ2-1	CASSLEPGGYNEQFF
TRBV30	TRBJ1-3	CAWSNRPSSGNTIYF
TRBV6-1	TRBJ2-1	CASSELEVASYNEQFF
TRBV9	TRBJ2-1	CASSRDSNEQFF
TRBV16	TRBJ1-2	CASSQYGQGTSGYTF
TRBV7-2	TRBJ2-1	CASSLGRGGFNEQFF
TRBV7-6	TRBJ2-1	CASSLRGGAHNEQFF
TRBV19	NA	CASSIGRAYEQYF
TRBV18	TRBJ2-7	CASSLLGGYEQYF
TRBV19	TRBJ1-1	CASSPRGRLTEAFF
TRBV7-2	TRBJ1-3	CASSLSGGENSGNTIYF
TRBV11-2	TRBJ2-3	CASSPLRGRGFDTQYF
TRBV18	TRBJ2-4	CASSPRTGENIQYF
TRBV25-1	TRBJ1-2	CASSGEGGLNYGYTF
TRBV29-1	TRBJ2-7	CSVARQVGYEQYF
TRBV29-1	TRBJ1-5	CSVGAIDQPQHF
TRBV19	TRBJ1-6	CASSSRHSYNSPLHF
TRBV19	TRBJ1-5	CASSTKQGARNQPQHF